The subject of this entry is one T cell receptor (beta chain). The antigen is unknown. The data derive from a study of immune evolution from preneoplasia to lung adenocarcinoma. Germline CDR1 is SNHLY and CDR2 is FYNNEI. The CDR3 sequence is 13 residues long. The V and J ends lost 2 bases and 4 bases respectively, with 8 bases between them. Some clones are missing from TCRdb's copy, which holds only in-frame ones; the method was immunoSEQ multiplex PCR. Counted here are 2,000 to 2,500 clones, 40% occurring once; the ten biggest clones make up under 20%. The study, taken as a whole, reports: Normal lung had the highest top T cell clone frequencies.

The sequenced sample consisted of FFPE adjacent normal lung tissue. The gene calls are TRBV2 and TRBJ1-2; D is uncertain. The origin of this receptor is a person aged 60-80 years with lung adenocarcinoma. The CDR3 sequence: CASSERQVYGYTF. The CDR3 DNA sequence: TGTGCCAGCAGTGAAAGGCAGGTCTATGGCTACACCTTC.